The clone carrying this TCR beta chain was counted between two and nine times. Germline CDR1 reads SGHTA; CDR2 reads FQGNSA. Deletions cut 3 bases from V and 4 bases from J, with 10 bases between. This CDR3 is built from 14 residues. The source of the sample is a study of blood T cell repertoires in COVID-19. Study-level background: Sample material is recorded as cDNA or gDNA derived from T cells, B-cell-depleted T cells, or PBMCs.

Sequencing used immunoSEQ multiplex PCR; TCRdb keeps in-frame clones, though not all of them. The profile shows a few hundred thousand clones, less than 90% of them singletons. The rearrangement links TRBV7-2 to TRBJ2-1; D gene unclear. Material for sequencing was peripheral blood. This sequence was found in a woman between 50 and 59 years old with acute or convalescent COVID-19. The CDR3: CASSFSQNYNEQFF. The CDR3 coding sequence is TGTGCCAGCAGCTTTAGCCAGAATTACAATGAGCAGTTCTTC.